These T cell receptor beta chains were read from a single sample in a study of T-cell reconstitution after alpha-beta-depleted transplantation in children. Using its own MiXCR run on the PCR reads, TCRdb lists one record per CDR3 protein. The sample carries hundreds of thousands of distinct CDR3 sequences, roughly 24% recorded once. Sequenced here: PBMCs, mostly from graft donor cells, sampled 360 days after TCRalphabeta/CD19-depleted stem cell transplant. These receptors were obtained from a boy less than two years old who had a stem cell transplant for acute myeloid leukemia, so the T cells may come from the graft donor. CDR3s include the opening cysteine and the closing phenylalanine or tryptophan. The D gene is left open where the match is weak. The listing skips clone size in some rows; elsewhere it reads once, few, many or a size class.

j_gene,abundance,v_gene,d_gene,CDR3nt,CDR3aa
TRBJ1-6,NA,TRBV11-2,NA,TGTGCCAGCAGCCGGGACCGGAATTCACCCCTCCACTTT,CASSRDRNSPLHF
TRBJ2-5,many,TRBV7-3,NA,TGTGCCAGCAGCTTTGGGGTGCAAGAGACCCAGTACTTC,CASSFGVQETQYF
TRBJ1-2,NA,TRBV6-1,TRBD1,TGTGCCAGCAGCGACAGGGGACAGGGATTCTATGGCTACACCTTC,CASSDRGQGFYGYTF
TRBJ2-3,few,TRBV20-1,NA,TGCAGTGTCCCAGGCCCAGGTTCAGATACGCAGTATTTT,CSVPGPGSDTQYF
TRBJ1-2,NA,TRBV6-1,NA,TGTGCCAGCACCCCCGACAGAGCTAACTATGGCTACACCTTC,CASTPDRANYGYTF
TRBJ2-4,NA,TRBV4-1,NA,TGCGCCAGCAGCCTTACTTTCCCGGTTTTGACAAACATTCAGTACTTC,CASSLTFPVLTNIQYF
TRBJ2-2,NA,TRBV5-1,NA,TGCGCCAGCAGCTTGATGGCGGACCCGAACACCGGGGAGCTGTTTTTT,CASSLMADPNTGELFF
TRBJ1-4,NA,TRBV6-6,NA,TGTGCCAGCGCCGGGGAAGGGAATGAAAAACTGTTTTTT,CASAGEGNEKLFF
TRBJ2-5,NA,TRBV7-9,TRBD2,TGTGCCAGCAGCCTCGGGCTAGCGGCTAAAGAGACCCAGTACTTC,CASSLGLAAKETQYF
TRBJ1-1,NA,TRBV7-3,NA,TGTGCCAGCAGCCTAAATTCGGGCCTTGAAGCTTTCTTT,CASSLNSGLEAFF
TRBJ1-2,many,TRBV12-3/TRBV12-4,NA,TGTGCCAGCAGCCTCCTTTGGGCCTACACCTTC,CASSLLWAYTF
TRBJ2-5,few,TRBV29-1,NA,TGCAGCGTTGCGCACCCTAGGGAGACCCAGTACTTC,CSVAHPRETQYF
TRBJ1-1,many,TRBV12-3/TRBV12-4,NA,TGCGCCAGCAGCTTTCGGGGAACTGAAGCTTTCTTT,CASSFRGTEAFF
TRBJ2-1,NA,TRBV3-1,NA,TGTGCCAGCAGCCAAGATCGGCAGTTCTTC,CASSQDRQFF
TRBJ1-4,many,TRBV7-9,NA,TGTGCCAGCAGCCGAGGGGGAGGCACTCTAAAAGAACTGTTTTTT,CASSRGGGTLKELFF
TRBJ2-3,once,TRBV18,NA,TGTGCCAGCTCACCTACGCCCGAATCTAGCACAGATACGCAGTATTTT,CASSPTPESSTDTQYF
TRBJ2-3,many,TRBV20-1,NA,TGCAGTGCTAGCCCGGGGGGCCGGAACACAGATACGCAGTATTTT,CSASPGGRNTDTQYF
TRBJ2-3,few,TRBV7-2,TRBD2,TGTGCCAGCAGCTTAGCGGCTAGCGGGGGGGCAGAAGATACGCAGTATTTT,CASSLAASGGAEDTQYF
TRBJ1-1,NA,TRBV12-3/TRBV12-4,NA,TGTGCCAGCAATCGGTATGGGAACACTGAAGCTTTCTTT,CASNRYGNTEAFF
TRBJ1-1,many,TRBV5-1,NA,TGCGCCAGCAGCTTGGGGGAGATTTACACTGAAGCTTTCTTT,CASSLGEIYTEAFF
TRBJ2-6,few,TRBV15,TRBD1,TGTGCCACCCAACCTCGACAGGGGGCAGGTGGGGCCAACGTCCTGACTTTC,CATQPRQGAGGANVLTF
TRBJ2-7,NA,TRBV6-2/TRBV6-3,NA,TGTGCCAGCAGTTATCCAGACGGGAGCTCCTACGAGCAGTACTTC,CASSYPDGSSYEQYF
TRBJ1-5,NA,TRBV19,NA,TGTGCCAGTATGTCATCGGGGGGCAGGCAGCCCCAGCATTTT,CASMSSGGRQPQHF